A single sample is the source of the 12 T cell receptor beta chains below, sequenced in a study of human T cells and chemical hapten exposure. TCRdb used MiXCR to reprocess the RACE reads, holding one entry per CDR3 protein. The repertoire holds roughly 52,000 distinct CDR3 sequences, with roughly 11% as singletons. Time point defined: patch test 1, 2 weeks after DPC sensitization. The treatment is: therapeutic diphenylcyclopropenone sensitization with weekly scalp DPC. Whole blood that had not been fractionated was the source of extracted total RNA. Sequences were derived from whole blood, sampled in connection with sensitization to the hapten diphenylcyclopropenone (DPC). These receptors all come from a woman between 35 and 50 years old with alopecia areata. Some clones in this sample may be carry-over from other donors' samples.

The gene calls are TRBV12-2 and TRBJ1-3; TRBD1 is the table's D call, not checked against the DNA. TRBV12-2 is a known pseudogene. The CDR3 is made up of 17 amino acids. For the CDR3, the DNA is TGTGCAAGTCGCTTAGCGGGCAGGCGTCAAGGGGAAAACACCATATATTTT. It encodes CASRLAGRRQGENTIYF.

This clonotype was recorded at least ten times. V gene TRBV7-6 combines with J gene TRBJ2-3; TRBD1 might be the D (5 bases). The germline CDR1 and CDR2 sequences are SGHVS and FNYEAQ. The CDR3 has 17 amino acids. Trimming pared 0 bases from V and 3 bases from J, leaving 16 bases between. The CDR3 loop reads CASSLAEQSQGTDTQYF. The CDR3 DNA follows: TGTGCCAGCAGCTTAGCGGAGCAGTCCCAGGGAACAGATACGCAGTATTTT.

This clonotype has just a few counts. The chain uses TRBV7-3 and TRBJ2-1; a possible D gene is TRBD2 (5 bases). CDR1 SGHTA and CDR2 FQGTGA come from the germline V gene. The CDR3 is 14 amino acids. V lost 5 bases, J lost 2 bases, and 10 bases lay in between. CDR3 loop: CASSLSGAYNEQFF. As DNA, the CDR3 is TGTGCCAGCAGCCTAAGCGGAGCCTACAATGAGCAGTTCTTC.

This clonotype occurred a few times. The chain recombines TRBV27 with TRBJ2-6, with 9 bases lining up with TRBD1. In germline, CDR1 is MNHEY, CDR2 SMNVEV (reference sequence). This CDR3 has 17 amino acids. The trim removed 3 bases at V and 1 base at J, leaving 4 bases unmatched. CDR3 loop: CASSFRDRVSGANVLTF. The CDR3 DNA follows: TGTGCCAGCAGTTTCCGGGACAGGGTGTCTGGGGCCAACGTCCTGACTTTC.

This clonotype has just a few counts. At one end the junction does not follow the germline gene, possibly because of a read error. This chain uses TRBV20-1 with TRBJ2-2, with 10 bases fitting TRBD2. Germline V gene lookup returns CDR1 DFQATT and CDR2 SNEGSKA (reference sequence). The CDR3 is 16 residues long. The CDR3 DNA reads as TGCAGTGCTAGAGAGGGGGGACTAGCGAAGACCGGGGAGCTGTTTTTT. Translated, it gives CSAREGGLAKTGELFF.

V gene TRBV4-1 combines with J gene TRBJ1-2; tentative D call: TRBD1 (5 bases). This CDR3 has 13 amino acids. Trimming took off 3 bases at V and 5 bases at J, with 10 bases between the two ends. Germline V CDR1 and CDR2: MGHRA, YSYEKL. The DNA of the CDR3 is TGCGCCAGCAGCCAGTCCGGGGCATATGGCTACACCTTC. This translates into CASSQSGAYGYTF.

The chain recombines TRBV30 with TRBJ2-3; D is ambiguous. The CDR3 runs 11 residues. In germline, CDR1 is GTSNPN, CDR2 SVGIG (reference sequence). V lost 0 bases and J 6 bases, leaving 4 bases between the germline ends. CDR3 protein: CAWSVGDTQYF. CDR3 DNA sequence: TGTGCCTGGAGTGTAGGTGATACGCAGTATTTT.

Ten or more counts support this clonotype. The chain carries TRBV11-2 and TRBJ2-1; 7 bases fit TRBD1. Trimming cost V 5 bases and J 3 bases; bases outside gene matches: 1. In germline, CDR1 is SGHAT, CDR2 FQNNGV. The CDR3 is 13 residues long. CDR3 protein: CASSRDSYNEQFF. The CDR3, as DNA: TGTGCCAGCAGCCGGGACAGCTACAATGAGCAGTTCTTC.

V and J are TRBV29-1 and TRBJ2-1, with a weak D call TRBD1 (6 bases). V lost 6 bases and J 0 bases, leaving 12 bases between the germline ends. Per germline, CDR1 SQVTM and CDR2 ANQGSEA. CDR3 size: 14 residues. CDR3 sequence: CSVVGQFSYNEQFF. The CDR3, as DNA: TGCAGCGTCGTGGGACAATTCTCCTACAATGAGCAGTTCTTC.

The genes are TRBV10-3 and TRBJ2-7, with D perhaps matching TRBD2 (5 bases). V gave up 3 bases and J gave up 5 bases, with 11 bases separating them. Germline CDR1 and CDR2: ENHRY and SYGVKD. There are 13 residues in the CDR3. CDR3 sequence: CAISEWGVDEQYF. DNA for the CDR3: TGTGCCATCAGTGAATGGGGAGTGGACGAGCAGTACTTC.

This rearrangement joins TRBV4-2 to TRBJ1-2, with D maybe TRBD1 (5 bases). The germline gives CDR1 LGHNA, CDR2 YNFKEQ. There are 14 residues in the CDR3. Trimming pared 4 bases from V and 3 bases from J, leaving 12 bases between. The CDR3 is CASSRDDSYYGYTF. Written as DNA, the CDR3 is TGTGCCAGCAGCCGGGACGACAGCTACTATGGCTACACCTTC.

The chain recombines TRBV20-1 with TRBJ2-5; D ambiguous. V gave up 1 base and J gave up 0 bases, with 9 bases separating them. The CDR3 consists of 14 residues. CDR1 is DFQATT and CDR2 is SNEGSKA in the germline V gene (reference sequence). Here the CDR3 reads CSARVGRNQETQYF. The CDR3 region has the DNA TGCAGTGCTAGAGTCGGCAGGAACCAAGAGACCCAGTACTTC.